Sequencing of this T cell receptor beta chain was carried out in a study of PD-1 blockade in classical Hodgkin lymphoma. The patients all showed relapse after autologous stem cell transplantation, while their brentuximab vedotin exposure varied. Produced via immunoSEQ multiplex PCR; TCRdb's table is partial and in-frame only. Seen here are about 54,000 clones, under 95% observed once, and the top ten hold more than 9%. Germline values: CDR1 MNHEY, CDR2 SMNVEV (reference sequence). This CDR3 contains 14 residues. V shed 6 bases and J 4 bases; nucleotides not matched to a gene: 5. The origin of this receptor is a human donor with classical Hodgkin lymphoma. The J gene is TRBJ2-7, the V gene TRBV27; 11 nucleotides line up with TRBD2. Sequenced material: peripheral blood mononuclear cells (PBMCs), taken before the second cycle of nivolumab. The DNA of the CDR3 is TGTGCCAGCAGGCCGGGACTAGCGGTATACGAGCAGTACTTC. As protein: CASRPGLAVYEQYF.